Presented here are 20 T cell receptor beta chains from one specimen sequenced in a study of monozygotic twins with inflammatory bowel disease. TCRdb re-called the 5' RACE reads; one entry per CDR3 protein, DNA not given. This listing includes 310,000 or so distinct CDR3 sequences. What was sequenced was blood. These receptors were taken from a human donor with ulcerative colitis or Crohn's disease, or a healthy co-twin of an affected twin (not recorded which).

The chain couples TRBV27 to TRBJ2-3; the D call of TRBD2 rests on TCRdb alone, since no DNA is present to check it. The CDR3 extends over 14 amino acids. From germline, CDR1 is MNHEY and CDR2 SMNVEV (reference sequence). CDR3 amino acids: CASRAGRPPDTQYF.

The chain has TRBV27 and TRBJ2-3; checking the TCRdb D call of TRBD1 is not possible without DNA. The CDR3 consists of 17 residues. The germline V gene has CDR1 MNHEY and CDR2 SMNVEV (reference sequence). CDR3 protein: CASTLQPGGGPTDTQYF.

The chain joins TRBV6-1 to TRBJ2-7; the TRBD1 assignment by TCRdb is unverifiable without DNA. Per germline, CDR1 MNHNS and CDR2 SASEGT. This CDR3 region has 13 residues. CDR3 amino acids: CASSGGGRYEQYF.

This chain uses TRBV20-1 with TRBJ1-5; there is no DNA to check the TCRdb D call of TRBD1. Per germline, CDR1 DFQATT and CDR2 SNEGSKA (reference sequence). This CDR3 is 14 amino acids long. CDR3 region: CSARAGVVNQPQHF.

V and J are TRBV11-3 and TRBJ2-7; TCRdb calls TRBD1, which cannot be checked without DNA. CDR3 length equals 21 residues. Germline loops: CDR1 SGHNT, CDR2 YENEEA. The CDR3 sequence is CASSLVVAYRVWQTLNYEQYF.

CDR3 sequence reads: CSVAGLAGDTDTQYF. The chain couples TRBV20-1 to TRBJ2-3; TCRdb returns TRBD2, unconfirmable since there is no DNA. The CDR3 length is 15 residues. In germline, CDR1 is DFQATT, CDR2 SNEGSKA (reference sequence).

V is TRBV9 and J is TRBJ2-3. CDR1 and CDR2 (germline): SGDLS, YYNGEE. There are 17 residues in the CDR3. The CDR3 protein is CASSVALSRRSTDTQYF.

The V call is TRBV12-3 or TRBV12-4, the J call TRBJ2-2; TCRdb returns TRBD1, unconfirmable since there is no DNA. The CDR3 loop spans 15 amino acids. The CDR3 sequence: CASSLRTGYAGELFF.

The V and J genes are TRBV7-3 and TRBJ2-5; TCRdb's D call, TRBD2, is unchecked because there is no DNA. Looked up from germline, CDR1 is SGHTA and CDR2 is FQGTGA. This CDR3 spans 16 amino acids. The CDR3 is CASSPGRTSGTETQYF.

This chain connects TRBV5-1 to TRBJ1-4. The CDR3 is 16 amino acids. Germline V gene lookup returns CDR1 SGHRS and CDR2 YFSETQ. CDR3 sequence: CASSLSPVATNEKLFF.

This chain links TRBV5-1 with TRBJ2-7; TCRdb returns TRBD2, unconfirmable since there is no DNA. Germline values: CDR1 SGHRS, CDR2 YFSETQ. The CDR3 loop spans 15 amino acids. The CDR3 is CASSTLAASSYEQYF.

The V and J genes are TRBV30 and TRBJ2-3. Germline CDR1 is GTSNPN and CDR2 is SVGIG (reference sequence). This CDR3 is built from 14 residues. The CDR3 loop is CAWSVGGITDTQYF.

The chain uses TRBV3-1 and TRBJ1-3; TCRdb picks TRBD1, but there is no DNA to check that call. CDR3 length: 21 amino acids. From germline, CDR1 is LGHDT and CDR2 YNNKEL (reference sequence). CDR3 sequence reads: CASSQDWSGEVLQGSGNTIYF.

The gene calls are TRBV10-3 and TRBJ1-1. Germline loops: CDR1 ENHRY, CDR2 SYGVKD. The CDR3 consists of 13 residues. CDR3 sequence reads: CAISDRTNTEAFF.

This sequence joins TRBV6-1 and TRBJ2-2. The germline V gene encodes CDR1 MNHNS and CDR2 SASEGT. The length of the CDR3 is 14 residues. CDR3 sequence: CASSELLNTGELFF.

The rearrangement links TRBV9 to TRBJ1-5; without DNA, the TCRdb call of TRBD1 cannot be checked. Germline CDR1 is SGDLS and CDR2 is YYNGEE. CDR3 length: 14 residues. This CDR3 is CASSLGDRNQPQHF.

V is TRBV5-8 and J is TRBJ2-1; the TRBD2 assignment by TCRdb is unverifiable without DNA. CDR3 length: 15 amino acids. Germline lookup yields CDR1 SGHTS and CDR2 YDEGEE. The CDR3 region is CASSLGTFSYNEQFF. Variable domain in full (rest from reference TRBV5-8 and TRBJ2-1): EAGVTQSPTHLIKTRGQQATLRCSPISGHTSVYWYQQALGLGLQFLLWYDEGEERNRGNFPPRFSGRQFPNYSSELNVNALELEDSALYLCASSLGTFSYNEQFFGPGTRLTVL.

The rearrangement links TRBV27 to TRBJ1-1; TCRdb proposes TRBD1, but this gene call is untestable without DNA. CDR1 and CDR2 (germline): MNHEY, SMNVEV (reference sequence). This CDR3 is 14 amino acids long. The CDR3 here is CASSSMTGKSEAFF.

This chain's CDR3 is CASSLVGGENTEAFF. The chain recombines TRBV5-1 with TRBJ1-1. The CDR3 extends over 15 amino acids. The germline CDR1 and CDR2 sequences are SGHRS and YFSETQ.

The chain recombines TRBV2 with TRBJ1-5. CDR1 SNHLY and CDR2 FYNNEI come from the germline V gene. The CDR3 is 13 amino acids. CDR3 region: CASSGGSYQPQHF.